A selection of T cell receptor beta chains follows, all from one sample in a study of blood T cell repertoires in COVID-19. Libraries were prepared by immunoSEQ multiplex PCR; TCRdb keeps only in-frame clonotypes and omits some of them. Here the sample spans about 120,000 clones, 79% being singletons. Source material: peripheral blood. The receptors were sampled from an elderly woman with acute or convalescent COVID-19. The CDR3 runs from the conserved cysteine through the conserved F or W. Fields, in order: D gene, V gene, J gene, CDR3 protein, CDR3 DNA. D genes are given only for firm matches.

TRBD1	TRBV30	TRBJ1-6	CAWSVNYRDRGSYNSPLHF	TGTGCCTGGAGTGTAAATTATCGGGACAGGGGGTCCTATAATTCACCCCTCCACTTT
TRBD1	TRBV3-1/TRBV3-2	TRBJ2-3	CASSQVISGQGYTDTQYF	TGTGCCAGCAGCCAAGTCATTTCGGGACAGGGTTACACAGATACGCAGTATTTT
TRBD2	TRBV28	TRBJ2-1	CASSQTSGNNEQFF	TGTGCCAGCAGTCAGACTAGCGGGAACAATGAGCAGTTCTTC
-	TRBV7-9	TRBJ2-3	CASSLAAAALFTDTQYF	TGTGCCAGCAGCTTAGCGGCGGCGGCTCTTTTCACAGATACGCAGTATTTT
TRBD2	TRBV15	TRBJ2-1	CATSGLTSGSSYNEQFF	TGTGCCACCAGCGGCCTGACTAGCGGGAGCTCCTACAATGAGCAGTTCTTC
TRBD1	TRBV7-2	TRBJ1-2	CASSLVSTGVEIYGYTF	TGTGCCAGCAGCTTAGTATCGACAGGGGTGGAGATTTATGGCTACACCTTC
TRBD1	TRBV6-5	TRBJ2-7	CASKRDRQVGHEQYF	TGTGCCAGCAAACGGGACAGACAAGTTGGGCACGAGCAGTACTTC
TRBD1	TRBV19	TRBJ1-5	CASSMAQGARQPQHF	TGTGCCAGTAGTATGGCACAGGGGGCTCGACAGCCCCAGCATTTT
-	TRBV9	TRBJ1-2	CASSEPVRGYTF	TGTGCCAGCAGCGAACCCGTCCGGGGCTACACCTTC
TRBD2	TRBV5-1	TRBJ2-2	CASVKGGGADTGELFF	TGCGCCAGCGTTAAGGGCGGGGGGGCCGACACCGGGGAGCTGTTTTTT
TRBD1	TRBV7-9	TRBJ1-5	CASSLGTGETQPQHF	TGTGCCAGCAGCTTAGGGACAGGGGAGACTCAGCCCCAGCATTTT
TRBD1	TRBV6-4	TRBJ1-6	CASSDLGQGLSYNSPLHF	TGTGCCAGCAGTGACTTGGGACAGGGGCTCTCCTATAATTCACCCCTCCACTTT
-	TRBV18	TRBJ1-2	CASSPVEYDGYTF	TGTGCCAGCTCACCCGTGGAGTACGATGGCTACACCTTC
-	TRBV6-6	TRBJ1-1	CASTLLGATEAFF	TGTGCCAGCACCCTGTTGGGGGCCACTGAAGCTTTCTTT
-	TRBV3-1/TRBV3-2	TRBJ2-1	CASSHAGTVWFF	TGTGCCAGCAGTCATGCGGGGACAGTTTGGTTCTTC
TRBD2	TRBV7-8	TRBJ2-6	CASSPRPMGLAGRVYSGANVLTF	TGTGCCAGCAGCCCCCGACCCATGGGACTAGCGGGGAGAGTTTACTCTGGGGCCAACGTCCTGACTTTC
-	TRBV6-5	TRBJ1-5	CASTPQGNQPQHF	TGTGCCAGCACCCCGCAGGGCAATCAGCCCCAGCATTTT